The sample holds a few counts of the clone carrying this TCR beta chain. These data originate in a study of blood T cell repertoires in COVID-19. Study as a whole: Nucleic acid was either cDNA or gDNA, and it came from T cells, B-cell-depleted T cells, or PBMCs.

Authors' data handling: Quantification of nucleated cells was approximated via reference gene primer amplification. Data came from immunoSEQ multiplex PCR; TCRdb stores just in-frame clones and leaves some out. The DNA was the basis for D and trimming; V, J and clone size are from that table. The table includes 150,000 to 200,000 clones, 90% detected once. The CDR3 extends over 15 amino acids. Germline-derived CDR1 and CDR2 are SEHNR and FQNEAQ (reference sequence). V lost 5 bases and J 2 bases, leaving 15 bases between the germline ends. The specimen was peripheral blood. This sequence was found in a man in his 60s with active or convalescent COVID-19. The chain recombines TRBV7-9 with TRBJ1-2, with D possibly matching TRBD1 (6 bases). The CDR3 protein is CASSLEDRLNYGYTF. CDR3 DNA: TGTGCCAGCAGCCTCGAAGACAGGTTGAACTATGGCTACACCTTC.